This T cell receptor (beta chain) stems from a study of T cells in Graves' hyperthyroidism and ophthalmopathy. Study-wide findings and caveats: Researchers found most expanded thyroid clonotypes above 0.001 in blood as well.

What was amplified from RNA transcripts were TCR beta CDR3 regions. HTBI primers were used for first-round RT-PCR of the TCR CDR3. A single record per CDR3 protein comes from TCRdb applying MiXCR to the multiplex PCR reads. The repertoire consists of a few hundred thousand distinct CDR3 sequences, with approximately 15% occurring once and the leading ten covering roughly 21%. Looked up from germline, CDR1 is ENHRY and CDR2 is SYGVKD. The V segment lost 4 bases and the J segment 0 bases; nucleotides outside the gene matches: 7. The CDR3 spans 16 residues. In the case of this clonotype: Antigen specificity is unknown.

The V call is TRBV10-3, the J call TRBJ2-3; 7 bases line up with TRBD2. The sequence was collected from a woman under 40 with Graves' ophthalmopathy. Sequencing was performed on blood. The CDR3 protein is CAISAPGLSSTDTQYF. CDR3 nucleotide sequence: TGTGCCATCAGTGCGCCGGGACTATCGAGCACAGATACGCAGTATTTT.